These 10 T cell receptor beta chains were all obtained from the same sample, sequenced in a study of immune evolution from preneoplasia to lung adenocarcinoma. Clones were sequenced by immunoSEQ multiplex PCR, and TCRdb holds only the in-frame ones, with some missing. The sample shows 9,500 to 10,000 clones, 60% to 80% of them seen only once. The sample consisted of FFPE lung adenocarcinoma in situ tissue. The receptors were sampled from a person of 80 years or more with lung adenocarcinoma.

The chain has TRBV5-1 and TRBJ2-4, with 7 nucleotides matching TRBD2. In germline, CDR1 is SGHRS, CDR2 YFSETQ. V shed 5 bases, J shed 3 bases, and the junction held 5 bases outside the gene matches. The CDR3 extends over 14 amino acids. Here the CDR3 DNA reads TGCGCCAGCAGGGGGGGGACCAACAAAAACATTCAGTACTTC. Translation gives CASRGGTNKNIQYF.

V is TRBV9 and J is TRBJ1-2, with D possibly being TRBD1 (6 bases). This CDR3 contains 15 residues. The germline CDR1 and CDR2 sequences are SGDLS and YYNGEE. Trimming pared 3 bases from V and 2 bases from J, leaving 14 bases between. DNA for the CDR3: TGTGCCAGCAGCGACACCCTGGGACAAAACTATGGCTACACCTTC. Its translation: CASSDTLGQNYGYTF.

The CDR3: CASDGGQGGSPLHF. For the CDR3, the DNA is TGTGCCTCAGACGGAGGACAGGGGGGTTCACCCCTCCACTTT. The chain couples TRBV30 to TRBJ1-6; 10 positions agree with TRBD1. The CDR3 covers 14 residues. Germline V gives CDR1 GTSNPN, CDR2 SVGIG (reference sequence). V was clipped by 7 bases and J by 9 bases; unmatched bases: 9. Full variable domain (rest looked up from reference TRBV30 and TRBJ1-6): SQTIHQWPATLVQPVGSPLSLECTVEGTSNPNLYWYRQAAGRGLQLLFYSVGIGQISSEVPQNLSASRPQDRQFILSSKKLLLSDSGFYLCASDGGQGGSPLHFGNGTRLTVT.

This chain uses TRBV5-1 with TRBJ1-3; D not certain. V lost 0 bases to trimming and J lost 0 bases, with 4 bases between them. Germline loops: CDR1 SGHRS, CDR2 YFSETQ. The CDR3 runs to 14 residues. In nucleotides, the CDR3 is TGCGCCAGCAGCTTGGGAAACTCTGGAAACACCATATATTTT. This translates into CASSLGNSGNTIYF.

This CDR3 reads CASSPNQGADTQYF. In nucleotides, the CDR3 is TGTGCCAGCAGCCCTAATCAGGGGGCAGATACGCAGTATTTT. The chain uses TRBV7-8 and TRBJ2-3; TRBD1 matches 7 bases. This CDR3 is built from 14 residues. J lost 4 bases, V lost 5 bases, and 6 bases had no gene match. Per the germline V gene, CDR1 is SGHVS and CDR2 is FQNEAQ.

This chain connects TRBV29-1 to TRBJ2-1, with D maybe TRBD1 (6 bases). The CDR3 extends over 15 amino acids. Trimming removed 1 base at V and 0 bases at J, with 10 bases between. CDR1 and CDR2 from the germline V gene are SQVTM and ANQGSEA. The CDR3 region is CSVEGVQGSYNEQFF. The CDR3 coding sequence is TGCAGCGTTGAAGGGGTACAGGGCTCCTACAATGAGCAGTTCTTC.

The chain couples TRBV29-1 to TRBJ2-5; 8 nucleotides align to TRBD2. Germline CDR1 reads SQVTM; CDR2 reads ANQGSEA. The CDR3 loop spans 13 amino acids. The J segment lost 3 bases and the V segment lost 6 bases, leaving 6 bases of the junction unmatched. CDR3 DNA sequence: TGCAGCGTGGGCCCGGGACTAGAAGAGACCCAGTACTTC. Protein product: CSVGPGLEETQYF.

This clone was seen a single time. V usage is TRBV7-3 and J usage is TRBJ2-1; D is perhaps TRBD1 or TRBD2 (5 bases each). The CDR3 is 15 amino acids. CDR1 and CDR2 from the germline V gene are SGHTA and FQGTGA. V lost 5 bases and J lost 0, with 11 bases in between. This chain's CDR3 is CASSPMGDSYNEQFF. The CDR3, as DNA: TGTGCCAGCAGCCCCATGGGGGACTCCTACAATGAGCAGTTCTTC.

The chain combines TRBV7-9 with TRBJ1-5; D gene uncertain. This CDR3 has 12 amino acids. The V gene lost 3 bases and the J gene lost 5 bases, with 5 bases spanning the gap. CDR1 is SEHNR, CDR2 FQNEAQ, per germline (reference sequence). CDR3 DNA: TGTGCCAGCAGCTTGGAGGATCAGCCCCAGCATTTT. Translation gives CASSLEDQPQHF.

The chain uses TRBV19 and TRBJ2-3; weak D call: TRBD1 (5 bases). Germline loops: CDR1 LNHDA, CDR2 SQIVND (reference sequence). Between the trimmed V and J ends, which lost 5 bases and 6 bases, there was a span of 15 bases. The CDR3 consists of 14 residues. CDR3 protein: CASSADQGEDTQYF. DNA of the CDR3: TGTGCCAGTAGTGCGGACCAGGGCGAGGATACGCAGTATTTT. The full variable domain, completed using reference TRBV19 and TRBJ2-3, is DGGITQSPKYLFRKEGQNVTLSCEQNLNHDAMYWYRQDPGQGLRLIYYSQIVNDFQKGDIAEGYSVSREKKESFPLTVTSAQKNPTAFYLCASSADQGEDTQYFGPGTRLTVL.